This TCR beta chain derives from a study of blood T cells in healthy people across ages. This clonotype was counted only a few times. For the second PCR, which ran for about 6 to 12 cycles, a sample-barcoded 5' primer and a J-beta primer mix were used. TCRdb reprocessed the 5' RACE reads with MiXCR, giving one entry per CDR3 protein. The sample has roughly 700,000 distinct CDR3 sequences, more than 20% seen once. This CDR3 comprises 14 residues. CDR1 is SQVTM, CDR2 ANQGSEA, per germline. V lost 5 bases and J 0 bases, leaving 10 bases between the germline ends. The same data also contributed to another study, on T cells of mothers and their children.

The specimen was blood. The sequence was obtained from a boy between 10 and 17 years old in good health. This chain uses TRBV29-1 with TRBJ2-2; D uncertain. For the CDR3, the DNA is TGCAGCGTTCCACTGGGATCGAACACCGGGGAGCTGTTTTTT. It translates to CSVPLGSNTGELFF.